Listed here is a single TCR beta chain. The sample is drawn from a study of memory CD8 T cells in hepatitis C reinfection. Study-wide background: HCV reinfection meant a positive HCV RNA test after two negative tests at least 60 days apart.

Sequencing was performed with immunoSEQ multiplex PCR; in TCRdb, only in-frame clones are kept and a portion is missing. The repertoire holds 45,000 to 65,000 clones, with 85% to 90% as singletons. Time point denoted: pre-reinfection, 55 to 20 weeks before reinfection detection. The sorted cells went straight to TCR sequencing with no prior in vitro expansion. Donors came from people who inject drugs enrolled in HEPCO, Canada. The J segment lost 13 bases and the V segment lost 5 bases, leaving 14 bases of the junction unmatched. The CDR3 extends over 16 amino acids. CDR1 and CDR2 (germline): MNHEY, SMNVEV (reference sequence).

The chain joins TRBV27 to TRBJ1-6; TRBD1 matches 10 bases. The sequencing sample was made of naive CD8+ T cells sorted from blood. The TCR originated in a man between 18 and 35 years old with hepatitis C virus infection. The CDR3 nucleotides are TGTGCCAGCAGTGCCATCCCAGGAGGGACAGGGGACCCCCTCCACTTT. Translated, it gives CASSAIPGGTGDPLHF.